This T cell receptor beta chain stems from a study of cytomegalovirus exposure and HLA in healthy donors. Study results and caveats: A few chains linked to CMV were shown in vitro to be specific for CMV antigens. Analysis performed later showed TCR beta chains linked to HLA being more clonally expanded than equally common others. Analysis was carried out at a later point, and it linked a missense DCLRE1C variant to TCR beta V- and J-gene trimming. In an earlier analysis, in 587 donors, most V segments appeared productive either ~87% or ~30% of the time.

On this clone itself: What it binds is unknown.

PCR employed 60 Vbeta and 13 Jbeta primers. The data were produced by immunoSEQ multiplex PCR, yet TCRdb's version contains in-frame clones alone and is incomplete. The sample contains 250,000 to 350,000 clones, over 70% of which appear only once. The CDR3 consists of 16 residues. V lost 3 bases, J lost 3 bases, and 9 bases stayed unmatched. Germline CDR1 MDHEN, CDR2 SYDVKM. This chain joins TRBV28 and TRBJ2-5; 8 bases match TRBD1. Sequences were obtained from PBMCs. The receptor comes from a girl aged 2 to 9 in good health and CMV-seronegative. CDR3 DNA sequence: TGTGCCAGCAGTTTCCGAAGGACAGGGACTGAAGAGACCCAGTACTTC. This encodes CASSFRRTGTEETQYF.